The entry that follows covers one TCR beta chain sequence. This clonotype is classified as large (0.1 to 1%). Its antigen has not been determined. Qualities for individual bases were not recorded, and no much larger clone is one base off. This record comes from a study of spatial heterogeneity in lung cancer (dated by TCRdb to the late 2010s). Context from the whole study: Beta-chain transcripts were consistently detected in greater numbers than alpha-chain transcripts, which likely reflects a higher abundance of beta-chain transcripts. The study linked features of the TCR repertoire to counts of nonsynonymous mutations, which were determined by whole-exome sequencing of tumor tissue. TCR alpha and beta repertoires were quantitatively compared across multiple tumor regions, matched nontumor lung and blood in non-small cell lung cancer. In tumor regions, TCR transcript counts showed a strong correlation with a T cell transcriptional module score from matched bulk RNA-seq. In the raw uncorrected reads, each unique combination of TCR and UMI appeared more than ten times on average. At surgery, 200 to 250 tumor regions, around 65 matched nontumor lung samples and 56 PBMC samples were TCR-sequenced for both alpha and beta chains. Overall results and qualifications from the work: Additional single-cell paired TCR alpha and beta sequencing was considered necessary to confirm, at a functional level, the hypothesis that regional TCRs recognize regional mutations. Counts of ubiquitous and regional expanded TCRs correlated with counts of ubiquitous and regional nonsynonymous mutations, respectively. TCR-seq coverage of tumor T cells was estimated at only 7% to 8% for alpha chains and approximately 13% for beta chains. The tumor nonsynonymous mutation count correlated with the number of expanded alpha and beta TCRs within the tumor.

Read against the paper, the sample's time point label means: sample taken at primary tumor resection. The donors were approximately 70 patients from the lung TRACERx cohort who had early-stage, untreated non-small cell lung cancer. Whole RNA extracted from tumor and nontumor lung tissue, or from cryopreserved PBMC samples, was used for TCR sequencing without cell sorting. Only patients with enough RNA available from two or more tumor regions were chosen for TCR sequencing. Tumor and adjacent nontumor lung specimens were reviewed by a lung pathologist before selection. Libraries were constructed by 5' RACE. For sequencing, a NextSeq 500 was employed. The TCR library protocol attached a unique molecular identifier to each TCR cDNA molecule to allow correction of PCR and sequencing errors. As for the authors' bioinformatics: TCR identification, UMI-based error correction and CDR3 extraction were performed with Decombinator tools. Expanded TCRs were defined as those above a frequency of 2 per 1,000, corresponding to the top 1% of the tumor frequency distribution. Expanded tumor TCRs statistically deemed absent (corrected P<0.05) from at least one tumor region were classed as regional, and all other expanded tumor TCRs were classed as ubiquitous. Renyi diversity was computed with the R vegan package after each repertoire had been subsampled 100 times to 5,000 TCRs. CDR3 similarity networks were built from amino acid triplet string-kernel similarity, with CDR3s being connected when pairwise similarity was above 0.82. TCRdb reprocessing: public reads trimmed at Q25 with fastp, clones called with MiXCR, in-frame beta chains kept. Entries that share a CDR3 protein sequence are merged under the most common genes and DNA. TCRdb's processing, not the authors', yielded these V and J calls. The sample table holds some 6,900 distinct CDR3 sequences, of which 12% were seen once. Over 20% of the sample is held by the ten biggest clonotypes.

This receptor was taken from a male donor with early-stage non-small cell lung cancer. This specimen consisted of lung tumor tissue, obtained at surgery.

Here is the DNA: TGCAGTGCTAGAGGACCCCTCAAGGAGCAGTTCTTC. The translation is CSARGPLKEQFF. This chain joins TRBV20-1 to TRBJ2-1; no D gene can be assigned with confidence. From cysteine to phenylalanine, the CDR3 is 12 amino acids long. Of the read, only the CDR3 DNA is kept; its 36 bases are in frame from base 1. CDR1 and CDR2 are drawn from the germline V gene (reference sequence): DFQATT, SNEGSKA. V is pared back by 1 base and J by 10 bases, with 11 bases lying between the germline termini.